This T cell receptor beta chain was profiled in a study of T cells after yellow fever vaccination. A word on this clonotype: The antigen remains unidentified.

5'RACE template switching added a universal primer site and UMIs to TCR cDNA. TCRdb called the 5' RACE reads again in MiXCR, with one record for every CDR3 protein. This repertoire shows 500,000 to 700,000 distinct CDR3 sequences, roughly 19% found once; its top ten account for 14%. The CDR3 contains 14 residues. Trimming pared 5 bases from V and 10 bases from J, leaving 18 bases between. The germline gives CDR1 MNHEY, CDR2 SMNVEV (reference sequence). General study findings and limits: Clonotypes appearing in both CD4 and CD8 compartments existed, and their share was small. A large majority of primary-vaccination clones showed up again after the booster (approximately 95% CD4, 88% CD8).

Material: PBMCs, obtained 15 days after the yellow fever booster vaccination. The gene calls are TRBV27 and TRBJ2-1; D is possibly TRBD1 (5 bases). This TCR was sampled from a man aged 25-45 years who received the YFV17D yellow fever vaccine. CDR3 residues: CASSPGIGAPEQFF. The CDR3 DNA reads as TGTGCCAGCAGTCCCGGAATTGGGGCCCCCGAGCAGTTCTTC.